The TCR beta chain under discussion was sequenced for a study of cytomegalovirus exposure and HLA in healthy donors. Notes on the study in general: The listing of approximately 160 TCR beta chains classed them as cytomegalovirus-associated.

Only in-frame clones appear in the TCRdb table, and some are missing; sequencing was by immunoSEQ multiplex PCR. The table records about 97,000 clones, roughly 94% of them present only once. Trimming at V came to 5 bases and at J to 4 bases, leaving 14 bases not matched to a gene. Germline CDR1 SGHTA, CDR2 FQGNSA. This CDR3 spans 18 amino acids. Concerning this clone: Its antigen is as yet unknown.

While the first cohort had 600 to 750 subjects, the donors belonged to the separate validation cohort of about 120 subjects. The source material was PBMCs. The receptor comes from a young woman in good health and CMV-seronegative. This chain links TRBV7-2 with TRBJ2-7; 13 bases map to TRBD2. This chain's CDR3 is CASSRTSGGHPGGYEQYF. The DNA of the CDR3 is TGTGCCAGCAGCCGGACTAGCGGGGGTCACCCCGGGGGATACGAGCAGTACTTC. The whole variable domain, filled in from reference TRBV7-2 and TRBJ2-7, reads GAGVSQSPSNKVTEKGKDVELRCDPISGHTALYWYRQSLGQGLEFLIYFQGNSAPDKSGLPSDRFSAERTGGSVSTLTIQRTQQEDSAVYLCASSRTSGGHPGGYEQYFGPGTRLTVT.